Each of the 24 T cell receptor beta chains below was sequenced from the same sample in a study of OX40 agonist ivuxolimab in advanced cancers. TCRdb's copy holds only in-frame clones and misses some; the assay was immunoSEQ multiplex PCR. The sample includes roughly 60,000 clones, about 85% of them seen just once. Sequences were derived from CD4+ or CD8+ T cells sorted from blood, sampled in a trial of the OX40 agonist ivuxolimab. Receptors were obtained from an adult with an advanced solid tumor such as melanoma, head and neck, liver or kidney cancer.

The V gene is TRBV2, the J gene TRBJ2-7; D not certain. V shed 7 bases and J shed 0 bases, with 10 bases lying between them. Germline-derived CDR1 and CDR2 are SNHLY and FYNNEI. This CDR3 contains 13 residues. The CDR3 here is CASNLRVSYEQYF. In nucleotides, the CDR3 is TGTGCCAGCAACCTCAGAGTCTCCTACGAGCAGTACTTC.

The J gene is TRBJ2-1, the V gene TRBV10-3; D gene uncertain. The V end was cut by 7 bases, the J end by 8 bases, with 15 bases between. This CDR3 spans 13 amino acids. Germline assignment: CDR1 ENHRY and CDR2 SYGVKD. The CDR3 spells CAINRNLPDEQFF. The CDR3, as DNA: TGTGCCATCAATCGAAACCTGCCGGATGAGCAGTTCTTC.

This clone has just one count. The CDR3 nucleotides are TGTGCCATCTCGTCGGGGGGTTTGGAGGGCTACACCTTC. Encoded protein: CAISSGGLEGYTF. This chain connects TRBV10-3 to TRBJ1-2; tentatively, D is TRBD1 (5 bases). The germline V gene encodes CDR1 ENHRY and CDR2 SYGVKD. V gave up 8 bases and J gave up 8 bases, with 18 bases separating them. The CDR3 loop spans 13 amino acids.

V usage is TRBV11-3 and J usage is TRBJ2-6; D remains ambiguous. The CDR3 contains 16 residues. Germline values: CDR1 SGHNT, CDR2 YENEEA. V lost 3 bases and J 0 bases, leaving 9 bases between the germline ends. The CDR3 DNA is TGTGCCAGCAGCTTGGCTGAGCCCTCTGGGGCCAACGTCCTGACTTTC. Translated: CASSLAEPSGANVLTF.

The V call is TRBV28, the J call TRBJ2-1; 8 bases are a match to TRBD1. Germline CDR1 reads MDHEN; CDR2 reads SYDVKM. V lost 5 bases to trimming and J lost 8 bases; unmatched junction nucleotides: 11. The CDR3 runs 15 residues. The CDR3 DNA sequence: TGTGCCAGCAGTATGGGTTCGACAGGGGCCGATGAGCAGTTCTTC. As protein: CASSMGSTGADEQFF.

CDR3 amino acids: CASSPEVGAIEQYF. DNA for the CDR3: TGTGCCAGCAGCCCCGAGGTAGGTGCGATCGAGCAGTACTTC. The chain uses TRBV11-2 and TRBJ2-7, with unresolved D. The ends were cut back, 5 bases at V and 6 bases at J, with 17 bases in the middle. CDR3 length: 14 amino acids. CDR1 and CDR2 (germline): SGHAT, FQNNGV.

The chain uses TRBV5-1 and TRBJ2-2; D is ambiguous. V dropped 0 bases and J dropped 2 bases, with 8 bases sitting between them. Germline CDR1 reads SGHRS; CDR2 reads YFSETQ. The CDR3 is 15 residues long. For the CDR3, the DNA is TGCGCCAGCAGCTTGGTGGGCACCAACACCGGGGAGCTGTTTTTT. It translates to CASSLVGTNTGELFF.

J is TRBJ2-7 and V is TRBV5-4; TRBD2 is a possible D gene (6 bases). Germline loops: CDR1 SGHNT, CDR2 YYREEE (reference sequence). V was shortened by 0 bases and J by 2 bases, with 9 bases between the two germline ends. The CDR3 totals 14 residues. CDR3 bases: TGTGCCAGCAGCTTGGCGGGAGTTGCCTACGAGCAGTACTTC. It translates to CASSLAGVAYEQYF.

The chain couples TRBV5-4 to TRBJ2-2; 10 bases are a match to TRBD1. Germline CDR1 is SGHNT and CDR2 is YYREEE (reference sequence). This CDR3 has 15 residues. The ends lost 1 base at V and 6 bases at J; junction bases unmatched: 3. This CDR3 reads CASSLKGQGSGELFF. The CDR3 region has the DNA TGTGCCAGCAGCTTGAAGGGACAGGGGTCCGGGGAGCTGTTTTTT.

The chain uses TRBV6-5 and TRBJ1-6, with D unclear. With 5 bases removed from V and 3 bases from J, the gap between germline ends came to 11 bases. Germline CDR1 is MNHEY and CDR2 is SVGAGI. The CDR3 has 15 residues. In DNA, the CDR3 is TGTGCCAGCAGTCGCGTGGGCATCTATAATTCACCCCTCCACTTT. Translated, it gives CASSRVGIYNSPLHF.

This clone was observed a single time. The rearrangement links TRBV28 to TRBJ2-1, with 8 nucleotides matching TRBD2. This CDR3 contains 18 residues. With V trimmed by 5 bases and J by 7 bases, 19 bases remained unmatched. CDR1 and CDR2 (germline): MDHEN, SYDVKM. The CDR3 nucleotides read TGTGCCAGCAGTCAAATACGACGGATTTTAGCGGGACGGAATGAGCAGTTCTTC. Residues: CASSQIRRILAGRNEQFF.

The chain carries TRBV11-3 and TRBJ2-2; no firm D call. Germline lookup yields CDR1 SGHNT and CDR2 YENEEA. This CDR3 spans 12 amino acids. Deletions cut 3 bases from V and 7 bases from J, with 6 bases between. The CDR3 protein is CASSFVGGELFF. The CDR3 DNA sequence: TGTGCCAGCAGCTTTGTGGGCGGGGAGCTGTTTTTT.

This clone was seen a few times. The rearrangement uses TRBV5-6 and TRBJ1-5; no reliable D call. Deletions cut 2 bases from V and 4 bases from J, with 4 bases between. Germline V lookup: CDR1 SGHDT, CDR2 YYEEEE. This CDR3 has 12 residues. The CDR3 coding sequence is TGTGCCAGCAGCTTACCAAATCAGCCCCAGCATTTT. Translation: CASSLPNQPQHF.

The V gene is TRBV6-4, the J gene TRBJ2-7; D not certain. This CDR3 has 16 residues. V lost 0 bases, J lost 5 bases, and 17 bases lay in between. Germline V gene sequence: CDR1 MRHNA, CDR2 SNTAGT. CDR3 in amino acids: CASSDSDRPRRDEQYF. Here the CDR3 DNA reads TGTGCCAGCAGTGACTCGGATAGACCCCGAAGGGACGAGCAGTACTTC.

Only a few counts were recorded for this clone. The chain couples TRBV9 to TRBJ2-2; D gene ambiguous. Germline-derived CDR1 and CDR2 are SGDLS and YYNGEE. The CDR3 consists of 14 residues. The germline V and J ends were trimmed by 3 bases and 3 bases, with 9 bases remaining between them. The CDR3 nucleotides read TGTGCCAGCAGCGGGAGTTTCCACACCGGGGAGCTGTTTTTT. Translation gives CASSGSFHTGELFF.

J is TRBJ2-5 and V is TRBV11-2, with 8 bases that match TRBD1. CDR1 and CDR2 from the germline V gene are SGHAT and FQNNGV. CDR3 length equals 14 residues. V gave up 6 bases and J gave up 10 bases; unmatched junction bases: 13. The CDR3 nucleotides are TGTGCCAGCAGTCATAGCTCCAGGGGGCTAGACCAGTACTTC. Translation gives CASSHSSRGLDQYF.

This chain uses TRBV28 with TRBJ1-6, with D tentatively TRBD1 (5 bases). The CDR3 sequence is 14 residues long. Trimming cost V 3 bases and J 5 bases, with 8 bases left between them. The V gene's germline CDR1 is MDHEN and CDR2 SYDVKM. This CDR3 reads CASSFTGDNSPLHF. CDR3 DNA: TGTGCCAGCAGTTTTACGGGGGATAATTCACCCCTCCACTTT. Variable domain in full (rest from reference TRBV28 and TRBJ1-6): DVKVTQSSRYLVKRTGEKVFLECVQDMDHENMFWYRQDPGLGLRLIYFSYDVKMKEKGDIPEGYSVSREKKERFSLILESASTNQTSMYLCASSFTGDNSPLHFGNGTRLTVT.

This chain links TRBV7-6 with TRBJ1-2, with a possible D match to TRBD1 (5 bases). The ends were cut back, 5 bases at V and 6 bases at J, with 16 bases in the middle. Germline V lookup: CDR1 SGHVS, CDR2 FNYEAQ. This CDR3 is built from 14 residues. Here the CDR3 reads CASSPYAGDDGYTF. For the CDR3, the DNA is TGTGCCAGCAGCCCCTACGCGGGGGATGATGGCTACACCTTC.

In nucleotides, the CDR3 is TGTGCCTGGAGCACCCCCACAGATACGCAGTATTTT. This codes for CAWSTPTDTQYF. The chain has TRBV30 and TRBJ2-3; D not resolved. Germline lookup yields CDR1 GTSNPN and CDR2 SVGIG (reference sequence). The CDR3 is 12 residues long. The V gene lost 3 bases and the J gene lost 2 bases, with 6 bases spanning the gap.

This CDR3 is CASSLSGTQYF. CDR3 nucleotide sequence: TGTGCCAGCAGCCTCTCCGGGACCCAGTACTTC. V usage is TRBV28 and J usage is TRBJ2-5; D gene ambiguous. The CDR3 length is 11 residues. Trimming took off 6 bases at V and 7 bases at J, with 9 bases between the two ends. Per the germline V gene, CDR1 is MDHEN and CDR2 is SYDVKM.

The V call is TRBV19, the J call TRBJ2-7; possibly TRBD2 for D (6 bases). V shed 3 bases and J shed 2 bases, with 11 bases lying between them. This CDR3 region has 14 residues. In germline, CDR1 is LNHDA, CDR2 SQIVND (reference sequence). The CDR3 loop is CASSMGREAYEQYF. The CDR3 DNA reads as TGTGCCAGTAGTATGGGCAGGGAGGCCTACGAGCAGTACTTC.

The chain couples TRBV7-9 to TRBJ2-3, with 11 bases lining up with TRBD2. The CDR3 totals 16 residues. Trimming took 5 bases from V and 0 from J; bases not matched to a gene: 4. Germline loops: CDR1 SEHNR, CDR2 FQNEAQ (reference sequence). The chain's CDR3 is CASSPRLAGSTDTQYF. As DNA, the CDR3 is TGTGCCAGCAGCCCGCGACTAGCGGGGAGCACAGATACGCAGTATTTT.

The V and J genes are TRBV11-2 and TRBJ1-4, with D perhaps matching TRBD1 (6 bases). Germline CDR1 is SGHAT and CDR2 is FQNNGV. The CDR3 spans 13 residues. Between the trimmed V and J ends, which lost 5 bases and 11 bases, there was a span of 15 bases. This CDR3 is CASSVGRRGKLFF. The CDR3 nucleotides are TGTGCCAGCAGCGTGGGACGCAGGGGTAAACTGTTTTTT.

This clone was recorded a few times. V usage is TRBV2 and J usage is TRBJ2-5; 10 nucleotides match TRBD1. CDR3 length equals 14 residues. Germline V gene lookup returns CDR1 SNHLY and CDR2 FYNNEI. Trimming at V came to 8 bases and at J to 4 bases, leaving 7 bases not matched to a gene. CDR3 nucleotides: TGTGCCAGCTCGATCCGGACAGGGGGAGAGACCCAGTACTTC. It translates to CASSIRTGGETQYF.